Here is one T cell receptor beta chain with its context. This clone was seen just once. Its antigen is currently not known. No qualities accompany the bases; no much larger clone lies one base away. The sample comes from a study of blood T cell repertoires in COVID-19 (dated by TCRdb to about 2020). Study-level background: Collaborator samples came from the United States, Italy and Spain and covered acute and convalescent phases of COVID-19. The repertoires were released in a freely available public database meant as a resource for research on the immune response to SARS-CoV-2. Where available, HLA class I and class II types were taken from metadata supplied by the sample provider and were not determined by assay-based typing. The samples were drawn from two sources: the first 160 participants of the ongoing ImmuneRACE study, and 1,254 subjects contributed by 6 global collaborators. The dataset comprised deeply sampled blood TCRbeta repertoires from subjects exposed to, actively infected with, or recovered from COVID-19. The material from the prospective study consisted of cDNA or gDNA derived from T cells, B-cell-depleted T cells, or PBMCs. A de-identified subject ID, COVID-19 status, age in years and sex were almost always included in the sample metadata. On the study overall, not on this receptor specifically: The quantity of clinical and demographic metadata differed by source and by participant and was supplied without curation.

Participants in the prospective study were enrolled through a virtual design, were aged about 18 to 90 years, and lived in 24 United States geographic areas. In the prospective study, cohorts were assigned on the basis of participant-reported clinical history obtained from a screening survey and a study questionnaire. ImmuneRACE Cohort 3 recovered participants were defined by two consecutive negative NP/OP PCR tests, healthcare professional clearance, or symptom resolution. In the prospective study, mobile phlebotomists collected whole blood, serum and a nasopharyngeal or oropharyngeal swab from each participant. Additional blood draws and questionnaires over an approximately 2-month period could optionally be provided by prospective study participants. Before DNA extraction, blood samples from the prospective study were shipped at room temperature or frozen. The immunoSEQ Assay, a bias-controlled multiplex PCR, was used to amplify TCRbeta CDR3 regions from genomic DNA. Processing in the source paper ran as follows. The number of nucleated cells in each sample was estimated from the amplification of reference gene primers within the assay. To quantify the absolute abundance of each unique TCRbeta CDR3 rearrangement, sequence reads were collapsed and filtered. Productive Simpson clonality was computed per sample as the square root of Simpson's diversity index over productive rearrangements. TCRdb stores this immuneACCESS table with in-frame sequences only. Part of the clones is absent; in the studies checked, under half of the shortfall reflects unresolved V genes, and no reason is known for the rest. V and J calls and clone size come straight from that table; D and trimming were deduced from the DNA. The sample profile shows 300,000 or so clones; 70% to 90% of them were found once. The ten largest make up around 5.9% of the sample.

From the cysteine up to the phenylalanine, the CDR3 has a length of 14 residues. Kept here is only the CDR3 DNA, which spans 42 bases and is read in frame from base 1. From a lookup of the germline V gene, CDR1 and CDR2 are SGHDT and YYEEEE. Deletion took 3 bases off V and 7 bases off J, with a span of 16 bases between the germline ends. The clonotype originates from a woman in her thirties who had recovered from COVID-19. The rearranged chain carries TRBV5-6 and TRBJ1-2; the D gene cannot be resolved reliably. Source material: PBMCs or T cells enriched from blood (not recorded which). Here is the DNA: TGTGCCAGCAGCTCCTGGGCCAGGAGGGTTGGCTACACCTTC. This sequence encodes CASSSWARRVGYTF.